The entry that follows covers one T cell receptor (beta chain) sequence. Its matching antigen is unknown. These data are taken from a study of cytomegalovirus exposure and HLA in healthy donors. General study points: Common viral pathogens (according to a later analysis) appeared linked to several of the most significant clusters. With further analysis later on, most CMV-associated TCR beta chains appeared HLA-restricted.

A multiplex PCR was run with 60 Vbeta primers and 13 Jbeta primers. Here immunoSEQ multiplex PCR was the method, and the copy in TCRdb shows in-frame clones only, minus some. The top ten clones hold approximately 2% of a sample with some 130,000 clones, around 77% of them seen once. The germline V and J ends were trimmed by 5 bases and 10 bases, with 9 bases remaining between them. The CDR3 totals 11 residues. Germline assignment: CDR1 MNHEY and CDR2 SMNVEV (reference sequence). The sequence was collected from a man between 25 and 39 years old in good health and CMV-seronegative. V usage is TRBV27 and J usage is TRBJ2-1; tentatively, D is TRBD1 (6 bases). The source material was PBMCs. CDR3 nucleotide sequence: TGTGCCAGCAGTACGACAGGAGAGCAGTTCTTC. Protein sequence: CASSTTGEQFF.